This passage covers 26 T cell receptor beta chains from one sample sequenced in a study of T-cell reconstitution after alpha-beta-depleted transplantation in children. It was with unique molecular identifiers that the TCRbeta library was prepared. MiXCR, applied by TCRdb to the PCR reads, yields one record per CDR3 protein. Here the sample spans about 200,000 distinct CDR3 sequences, roughly 6.3% being singletons. The material was PBMCs, obtained before TCRalphabeta/CD19-depleted stem cell transplant. The source is a girl younger than two with combined immunodeficiency, due to receive a stem cell transplant.

This clonotype was detected only a few times. V usage is TRBV5-4 and J usage is TRBJ2-7, with 12 bases that match TRBD2. After removal of 4 bases from V and 2 bases from J, the junction contained 10 bases not matched to a gene. This CDR3 has 17 residues. Germline V lookup: CDR1 SGHNT, CDR2 YYREEE (reference sequence). The CDR3 region is CASSLGLAGTLAYEQYF. The CDR3 bases are TGTGCCAGCAGCCTCGGACTAGCGGGGACCCTCGCCTACGAGCAGTACTTC.

CDR3 sequence (DNA): TGTGCCAGCAGCTCCCAATTGTACCCGTACGGGGAGCTGTTTTTT. It is translated as CASSSQLYPYGELFF. The V call is TRBV7-3, the J call TRBJ2-2; D gene unclear. The CDR3 is 15 residues long. Germline CDR1 reads SGHTA; CDR2 reads FQGTGA. V shed 4 bases and J shed 7 bases, with 16 bases lying between them.

V gene TRBV29-1 combines with J gene TRBJ2-7, with TRBD1 matching 7 bases. This CDR3 has 13 residues. Germline CDR1 SQVTM, CDR2 ANQGSEA. With V trimmed by 6 bases and J by 0 bases, 5 bases remained unmatched. The CDR3 sequence: CSVATGSSYEQYF. The CDR3 DNA reads TGCAGCGTAGCGACAGGGAGCTCCTACGAGCAGTACTTC.

This clonotype was counted ten times or more. This chain links TRBV15 with TRBJ2-2, with D perhaps matching TRBD2 (7 bases). CDR1 and CDR2 from the germline V gene are LNHNV and YYDKDF (reference sequence). V lost 4 bases and J 7 bases, leaving 19 bases between the germline ends. The length of the CDR3 is 16 residues. CDR3 sequence: CATSISVGGAIGELFF. The CDR3, as DNA: TGTGCCACCAGCATATCTGTAGGGGGGGCGATCGGGGAGCTGTTTTTT.

This clonotype came up many times. This rearrangement joins TRBV29-1 to TRBJ2-7, with 7 bases aligning to TRBD2. CDR1 and CDR2 (germline): SQVTM, ANQGSEA. V lost 3 bases, J lost 3 bases, and 5 bases stayed unmatched. The length of the CDR3 is 13 residues. For the CDR3, the DNA is TGCAGCGTTGAGGGCGGGAGACACTACGAGCAGTACTTC. This translates into CSVEGGRHYEQYF.

This clonotype was recorded many times. V and J are TRBV4-3 and TRBJ2-3; D is possibly TRBD2 (5 bases). Trimming removed 1 base at V and 2 bases at J, with 7 bases between. The CDR3 consists of 14 residues. Germline V gives CDR1 LGHNA, CDR2 YSLEER. The CDR3 DNA reads as TGCGCCAGCAGCCAAGGACTATCCACAGATACGCAGTATTTT. Translation gives CASSQGLSTDTQYF.

This clonotype was picked up many times. This chain's CDR3 is CATRDTMAGELFF. DNA for the CDR3: TGTGCCACCAGGGACACGATGGCCGGGGAGCTGTTTTTT. The chain links TRBV10-3 to TRBJ2-2, with D possibly TRBD1 on 6 matching bases. CDR3 length: 13 amino acids. Deletions cut 10 bases from V and 6 bases from J, with 15 bases between. In germline, CDR1 is ENHRY, CDR2 SYGVKD.

Ten or more counts support this clonotype. The rearrangement joins TRBV7-2 to TRBJ2-1; D not resolved. CDR3 length: 9 amino acids. Germline assignment: CDR1 SGHTA and CDR2 FQGNSA. The V and J ends lost 5 bases and 15 bases respectively, with 8 bases between them. The CDR3 DNA is TGTGCCAGCAGCCCCCTCCCGTTCTTC. It specifies CASSPLPFF.

The V gene is TRBV7-3, the J gene TRBJ1-1; no firm D call. This CDR3 has 13 residues. V lost 0 bases and J lost 6, with 8 bases in between. Germline values: CDR1 SGHTA, CDR2 FQGTGA. In DNA, the CDR3 is TGTGCCAGCAGCTTAACCCCCAGTGCTGAAGCTTTCTTT. Amino acids: CASSLTPSAEAFF.

The genes are TRBV5-5 and TRBJ2-7; D possibly corresponds to TRBD2 (5 bases). Trimming left V 0 bases short and J 3 bases short, with 13 bases between. CDR3 length: 15 amino acids. Looked up from germline, CDR1 is SGHKS and CDR2 is YYEKEE (reference sequence). In DNA form, the CDR3 reads TGTGCCAGCAGCTTGGAGGAGGTTCCGGACTACGAGCAGTACTTC. It yields the protein CASSLEEVPDYEQYF.

This clonotype was seen at least ten times. The chain combines TRBV29-1 with TRBJ1-1, with D unclear. The CDR3 runs to 12 residues. V gave up 2 bases and J gave up 8 bases, with 12 bases separating them. CDR1 SQVTM and CDR2 ANQGSEA come from the germline V gene. CDR3 coding DNA: TGCAGCGTTGAACGGGAGCAATCCGAAGCTTTCTTT. Translation gives CSVEREQSEAFF.

In this sample, this clonotype turned up many times. The CDR3 sequence is CATSDFGTYTF. The CDR3 coding sequence is TGTGCCACCAGTGATTTCGGGACCTACACCTTC. The rearrangement joins TRBV24-1 to TRBJ1-2; tentative D call: TRBD1 (5 bases). The length of the CDR3 is 11 residues. Trimming cost V 1 base and J 10 bases, with 6 bases left between them. The germline V gene has CDR1 KGHDR and CDR2 SFDVKD.

This clonotype has at least ten counts. This chain connects TRBV5-1 to TRBJ2-3; no firm D call. Germline V gives CDR1 SGHRS, CDR2 YFSETQ. V shed 1 base and J shed 0 bases, with 12 bases lying between them. The CDR3 sequence is 16 residues long. CDR3 residues: CASSLTQDPSTDTQYF. The CDR3 coding sequence is TGCGCCAGCAGCTTGACTCAGGATCCTAGCACAGATACGCAGTATTTT.

V and J are TRBV18 and TRBJ2-3, with D possibly TRBD2 on 6 matching bases. The V gene lost 3 bases and the J gene lost 7 bases, with 14 bases spanning the gap. The length of the CDR3 is 14 residues. Germline V gene sequence: CDR1 KGHSH, CDR2 LQKENI. CDR3: CASSPELRDHTQYF. The CDR3 bases are TGTGCCAGCTCACCGGAGCTGCGGGATCATACGCAGTATTTT.

This clonotype was observed a few times. V usage is TRBV29-1 and J usage is TRBJ1-2; 7 bases fit TRBD1. The V and J ends lost 5 bases and 7 bases, in that order; junction bases with no gene match: 4. Germline V CDR1 and CDR2: SQVTM, ANQGSEA. The CDR3 covers 11 residues. The CDR3 bases are TGCAGCGTTTCCAGGGGGATTGGCTACACCTTC. This gives the protein CSVSRGIGYTF. Variable domain in full (rest from reference TRBV29-1 and TRBJ1-2): SAVISQKPSRDICQRGTSLTIQCQVDSQVTMMFWYRQQPGQSLTLIATANQGSEATYESGFVIDKFPISRPNLTFSTLTVSNMSPEDSSIYLCSVSRGIGYTFGSGTRLTVV.

This clonotype was counted ten times or more. The genes are TRBV15 and TRBJ2-1; 12 bases are a match to TRBD2. Trimming removed 7 bases from V and 5 bases from J; junction bases left unmatched: 12. Germline CDR1 reads LNHNV; CDR2 reads YYDKDF (reference sequence). The CDR3 has 17 residues. The DNA of the CDR3 is TGTGCCACCAACAGGGCAAGACTAGCGGGGGCCGACAATGAGCAGTTCTTC. Translated: CATNRARLAGADNEQFF.

This clonotype was seen many times. This chain connects TRBV25-1 to TRBJ2-2, with 11 bases matching TRBD1. V lost 1 base, J lost 5 bases, and 0 bases stayed unmatched. Looked up from germline, CDR1 is MGHDK and CDR2 is SYGVNS. The CDR3 spans 15 residues. The CDR3 spells CASSEWDRGTGELFF. The CDR3 DNA is TGTGCCAGCAGTGAATGGGACAGGGGGACCGGGGAGCTGTTTTTT.

This clonotype was observed many times. This rearrangement joins TRBV29-1 to TRBJ2-5; D possibly corresponds to TRBD1 (5 bases). Trimming took 1 base from V and 5 from J, leaving 11 bases between them. The CDR3 has 13 residues. Germline lookup yields CDR1 SQVTM and CDR2 ANQGSEA. CDR3 coding DNA: TGCAGCGTTGAAGCAGGGTTTAGGGAGACCCAGTACTTC. It codes for CSVEAGFRETQYF.

This clonotype came up many times. V usage is TRBV4-3 and J usage is TRBJ1-1; D may be TRBD1 (6 bases). The CDR3 spans 16 residues. V was trimmed by 2 bases and J by 3 bases, leaving 16 bases between them. Per the germline V gene, CDR1 is LGHNA and CDR2 is YSLEER. CDR3 coding DNA: TGCGCCAGCAGCCAACAAGGACAGCAAGATCACACTGAAGCTTTCTTT. This translates into CASSQQGQQDHTEAFF.

This clonotype was recorded many times. V and J are TRBV30 and TRBJ1-1; D not resolved. CDR1 and CDR2 from the germline V gene are GTSNPN and SVGIG (reference sequence). The length of the CDR3 is 13 residues. Trimming removed 0 bases from V and 5 bases from J, with 10 bases in between. The CDR3 spells CAWSVWELTEAFF. The DNA for the CDR3 is TGTGCCTGGAGTGTATGGGAGCTGACTGAAGCTTTCTTT.

This clonotype was seen many times. The chain combines TRBV6-2 or TRBV6-3 with TRBJ2-3; D is perhaps TRBD1 (5 bases). This CDR3 spans 15 amino acids. The V gene lost 5 bases and the J gene lost 9 bases, with 21 bases spanning the gap. Germline V gives CDR1 MNHEY, CDR2 SVGEGT. Written as DNA, the CDR3 is TGTGCCAGCAGTCCGCTAACGACTCCGCCAGGGACGCAGTATTTT. Translating gives CASSPLTTPPGTQYF.

V and J are TRBV20-1 and TRBJ2-3; 9 bases map to TRBD2. The CDR3 loop spans 16 amino acids. Germline V CDR1 and CDR2: DFQATT, SNEGSKA (reference sequence). The CDR3 loop is CCARASLAGTTDTQYF. CDR3 in DNA: TGCTGCGCTAGAGCCAGTCTAGCGGGGACCACAGATACGCAGTATTTT.

In this sample, this clonotype turned up many times. The V gene is TRBV7-9, the J gene TRBJ2-2; a possible D gene is TRBD1 (5 bases). CDR3 length: 13 amino acids. V was trimmed by 1 base and J by 5 bases, leaving 5 bases between them. CDR1 SEHNR and CDR2 FQNEAQ come from the germline V gene (reference sequence). The CDR3 spells CASSLGQTGELFF. The CDR3 coding sequence is TGTGCCAGCAGCTTAGGACAGACCGGGGAGCTGTTTTTT.

Only a few counts were recorded for this clonotype. This chain links TRBV5-1 with TRBJ2-3; TRBD2 is a possible D gene (5 bases). The CDR3 is 15 amino acids. CDR1 and CDR2 (germline): SGHRS, YFSETQ. The V end lost 4 bases, the J end lost 0 bases, and 12 bases lay between the germline ends. As DNA, the CDR3 is TGCGCCAGCAGCCCCCTCGGGATTAGCACAGATACGCAGTATTTT. The encoded protein is CASSPLGISTDTQYF.

This clonotype was seen ten or more times. This sequence joins TRBV15 and TRBJ2-7; tentative D call: TRBD2 (6 bases). The CDR3 is 13 amino acids. Germline CDR1 is LNHNV and CDR2 is YYDKDF (reference sequence). Trimming removed 8 bases from V and 5 bases from J, with 16 bases in between. As DNA, the CDR3 is TGTGCCACCGGGCTAGCGAGAGTAGACGAGCAGTACTTC. Amino acids: CATGLARVDEQYF. Filled out from reference TRBV15 and TRBJ2-7, the complete variable domain reads DAMVIQNPRYQVTQFGKPVTLSCSQTLNHNVMYWYQQKSSQAPKLLFHYYDKDFNNEADTPDNFQSRRPNTSFCFLDIRSPGLGDTAMYLCATGLARVDEQYFGPGTRLTVT.

This clonotype was seen ten or more times. This rearrangement joins TRBV24-1 to TRBJ2-2; 7 bases fit TRBD2. Germline CDR1 is KGHDR and CDR2 is SFDVKD. The CDR3 length is 16 residues. V was pared by 3 bases and J by 3 bases, with 6 bases of the junction left unmatched. In DNA form, the CDR3 reads TGTGCCACCAGTGATGCCGCGGGGGACTACACCGGGGAGCTGTTTTTT. Protein product: CATSDAAGDYTGELFF.